This passage covers 5 T cell receptor beta chains from one sample sequenced in a study of cytomegalovirus exposure and HLA in healthy donors (dated by TCRdb to the late 2010s). The receptor library was made with the immunoSEQ multiplex PCR assay. For the multiplex PCR, a mixture combining 60 forward primers for TCR Vbeta segments and 13 reverse primers for TCR Jbeta segments was used. TCRdb took this table from immuneACCESS and kept in-frame rearrangements with V and J called. Such tables lack part of the clones; where checked against another copy, unresolved V genes explain under half of the gap, and the rest is unexplained. The sample table records about 140,000 clones; about 79% of these occur just once. The ten largest account for under 2% of the sample. Material: PBMCs. The receptors were sampled from a female donor in good health and CMV-seropositive.

This clone came up a few times. The V gene is TRBV16, the J gene TRBJ1-5, with no clear D. Germline CDR1 and CDR2: KGHSY and FQNENV. V lost 0 bases and J lost 0, with 6 bases in between. The CDR3 is made up of 15 amino acids. The CDR3 coding sequence is TGTGCCAGCAGCCAATCGAGCTCTAGCAATCAGCCCCAGCATTTT. Residues: CASSQSSSSNQPQHF.

CDR3 nucleotides: TGTGCCAGCAGTGAACGACTTGAAAAACTGTTTTTT. It encodes CASSERLEKLFF. The chain recombines TRBV2 with TRBJ1-4, with D unclear. V lost 2 bases and J lost 7, with 5 bases in between. In germline, CDR1 is SNHLY, CDR2 FYNNEI. CDR3 size: 12 residues.

The rearrangement joins TRBV5-6 to TRBJ2-2, with a tentative D call TRBD2 (6 bases). The germline V gene encodes CDR1 SGHDT and CDR2 YYEEEE. The CDR3 has 16 amino acids. Deletions cut 2 bases from V and 1 base from J, with 12 bases between. DNA for the CDR3: TGTGCCAGCAGCTTTTTGTCGCGGGGGAACACCGGGGAGCTGTTTTTT. This sequence encodes CASSFLSRGNTGELFF.

The CDR3 region is CASSENYGGATPYEQYF. The CDR3 DNA is TGTGCCAGCAGTGAAAATTATGGGGGCGCGACCCCCTACGAGCAGTACTTC. The J gene is TRBJ2-7, the V gene TRBV6-1; tentative D call: TRBD1 (6 bases). CDR3 length: 17 amino acids. CDR1 and CDR2 from the germline V gene are MNHNS and SASEGT. The V and J ends lost 2 bases and 2 bases respectively, with 19 bases between them.

This clone was picked up a small number of times. This sequence joins TRBV6-5 and TRBJ2-1; D possibly corresponds to TRBD1 (5 bases). Germline V lookup: CDR1 MNHEY, CDR2 SVGAGI. CDR3 length: 15 amino acids. The germline V and J ends were trimmed by 4 bases and 6 bases, with 16 bases remaining between them. The CDR3 nucleotides read TGTGCCAGCAGTTCACAGGCCTATGTCCTCAATGAGCAGTTCTTC. Its protein product is CASSSQAYVLNEQFF.